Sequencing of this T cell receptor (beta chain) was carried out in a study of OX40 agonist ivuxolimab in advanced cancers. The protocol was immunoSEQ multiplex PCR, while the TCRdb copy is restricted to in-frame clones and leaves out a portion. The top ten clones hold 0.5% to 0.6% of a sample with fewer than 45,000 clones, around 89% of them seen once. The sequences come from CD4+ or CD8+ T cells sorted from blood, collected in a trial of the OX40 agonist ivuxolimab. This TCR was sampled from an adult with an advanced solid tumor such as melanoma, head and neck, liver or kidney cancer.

CDR3 sequence: CASSLRAATNEKLFF. CDR3 nucleotide sequence: TGTGCCAGCAGTTTACGGGCGGCAACTAATGAAAAACTGTTTTTT. The V call is TRBV27, the J call TRBJ1-4; D is unclear. Per the germline V gene, CDR1 is MNHEY and CDR2 is SMNVEV (reference sequence). CDR3 length: 15 amino acids. V dropped 2 bases and J dropped 0 bases, with 7 bases sitting between them. Using reference TRBV27 and TRBJ1-4 for the parts outside the CDR3, the full variable domain is EAQVTQNPRYLITVTGKKLTVTCSQNMNHEYMSWYRQDPGLGLRQIYYSMNVEVTDKGDVPEGYKVSRKEKRNFPLILESPSPNQTSLYFCASSLRAATNEKLFFGSGTQLSVL.